Presented here are 28 T cell receptor beta chains from one specimen sequenced in a study of blood T cell repertoires in COVID-19. Using immunoSEQ multiplex PCR, the repertoire was profiled, and TCRdb retains in-frame clones only, with some absent. This sample has over 100,000 clones; around nine tenths occur once, and the top ten carry about 19%. The specimen sequenced was peripheral blood. Receptor source: a human donor with acute or convalescent COVID-19. The donor label of this sample is uncertain.

The chain couples TRBV24-1 to TRBJ1-2, with 7 bases fitting TRBD1. V dropped 3 bases and J dropped 4; count of bases not matched to a gene: 4. This CDR3 region has 14 residues. Germline assignment: CDR1 KGHDR and CDR2 SFDVKD. This chain's CDR3 is CATSDAGTVYGYTF. Written as DNA, the CDR3 is TGTGCCACCAGTGATGCCGGGACAGTCTATGGCTACACCTTC.

The chain employs TRBV4-1 and TRBJ2-1, with D possibly TRBD1 on 7 matching bases. The V and J ends lost 5 bases and 4 bases respectively, with 15 bases between them. This CDR3 has 15 amino acids. Germline lookup yields CDR1 MGHRA and CDR2 YSYEKL. CDR3 residues: CASSRQGGFYNEQFF. The CDR3 DNA is TGCGCCAGCAGCAGGCAGGGGGGATTTTACAATGAGCAGTTCTTC.

There are a few counts of this clone. V is TRBV19 and J is TRBJ1-2, with 7 bases matching TRBD1. CDR1 and CDR2 (germline): LNHDA, SQIVND (reference sequence). V dropped 5 bases and J dropped 4; count of bases not matched to a gene: 22. The CDR3 covers 19 residues. The chain's CDR3 is CASSLPMWQGVSNSYGYTF. DNA for the CDR3: TGTGCCAGTAGTTTGCCAATGTGGCAGGGGGTTAGTAATAGCTATGGCTACACCTTC.

J is TRBJ2-2 and V is TRBV28; the D is unclear. The germline V and J ends were trimmed by 1 base and 0 bases, with 9 bases remaining between them. Germline V gene data show CDR1 as MDHEN and CDR2 as SYDVKM. This CDR3 has 16 residues. CDR3 sequence (DNA): TGTGCCAGCAGTTTATTCGGGTTCTCGAACACCGGGGAGCTGTTTTTT. Encoded protein: CASSLFGFSNTGELFF.

This chain links TRBV6-2 or TRBV6-3 with TRBJ2-5, with TRBD2 matching 13 bases. The CDR3 is 18 residues long. The ends lost 0 bases at V and 4 bases at J; junction bases unmatched: 8. Germline loops: CDR1 MNHEY, CDR2 SVGEGT. CDR3 sequence reads: CASSYSGGLAGVAETQYF. The CDR3, as DNA: TGTGCCAGCAGTTACTCGGGCGGACTAGCGGGAGTGGCAGAGACCCAGTACTTC.

This clone was observed a single time. V is TRBV6-6 and J is TRBJ2-1; TRBD1 might be the D (5 bases). The CDR3 has 16 residues. CDR1 and CDR2 (germline): MNHNY, SVGAGI (reference sequence). Trimming took off 0 bases at V and 3 bases at J, with 12 bases between the two ends. CDR3 DNA sequence: TGTGCCAGCAGTTACTCGATCACTGACAGCTACAATGAGCAGTTCTTC. This encodes CASSYSITDSYNEQFF.

J is TRBJ2-7 and V is TRBV9; D is perhaps TRBD1 (7 bases). Trimming shortened V by 3 bases and J by 2 bases, and 21 bases separated the two germline ends. Germline V CDR1 and CDR2: SGDLS, YYNGEE. This CDR3 is 17 amino acids long. The CDR3 loop reads CASSARGTAGSAYEQYF. The CDR3 DNA follows: TGTGCCAGCAGCGCCCGGGGGACAGCAGGTTCGGCCTACGAGCAGTACTTC.

A remark on this clone: The junction differs from germline at one of its ends, possibly a read error. CDR3 nucleotide sequence: TGTGCCTGGAGCACTGGACAGGGGTTTCACTTC. Translation gives CAWSTGQGFHF. V usage is TRBV30 and J usage is TRBJ2-5; 9 bases line up with TRBD1. Germline V gene lookup returns CDR1 GTSNPN and CDR2 SVGIG (reference sequence). The CDR3 is made up of 11 amino acids. Combining the CDR3 with reference TRBV30 and TRBJ2-5 gives the whole variable domain SQTIHQWPATLVQPVGSPLSLECTVEGTSNPNLYWYRQAAGRGLQLLFYSVGIGQISSEVPQNLSASRPQDRQFILSSKKLLLSDSGFYLCAWSTGQGFHFGPGTRLLVL.

V gene TRBV7-9 combines with J gene TRBJ1-6; weak D call: TRBD1 (5 bases). With 6 bases removed from V and 10 bases from J, the gap between germline ends came to 19 bases. The CDR3 spans 15 residues. Germline CDR1 and CDR2: SEHNR and FQNEAQ (reference sequence). For the CDR3, the DNA is TGTGCCAGCAGGAACCACAGGCTTGAAGGATCACCCCTCCACTTT. It is translated as CASRNHRLEGSPLHF.

This chain links TRBV7-9 with TRBJ2-2, with D perhaps TRBD1 (5 bases). The CDR3 is 13 amino acids. Germline loops: CDR1 SEHNR, CDR2 FQNEAQ (reference sequence). Trimming took 2 bases from V and 7 from J, leaving 8 bases between them. The CDR3 DNA reads as TGTGCCAGCAGCTTACAGGGAATCGGGGAGCTGTTTTTT. Protein: CASSLQGIGELFF. Looking up the rest from reference TRBV7-9 and TRBJ2-2 gives the full variable domain: DTGVSQNPRHKITKRGQNVTFRCDPISEHNRLYWYRQTLGQGPEFLTYFQNEAQLEKSRLLSDRFSAERPKGSFSTLEIQRTEQGDSAMYLCASSLQGIGELFFGEGSRLTVL.

The V call is TRBV9, the J call TRBJ1-4; D is perhaps TRBD1 (6 bases). Trimming shortened V by 0 bases and J by 4 bases, and 7 bases separated the two germline ends. Germline V gene data show CDR1 as SGDLS and CDR2 as YYNGEE. The CDR3 runs 14 residues. In DNA, the CDR3 is TGTGCCAGCAGCGTAGCAGGGGATAATGAAAAACTGTTTTTT. It yields the protein CASSVAGDNEKLFF.

This chain uses TRBV28 with TRBJ1-4; 7 bases agree with TRBD1. V shed 2 bases and J 3 bases; nucleotides not matched to a gene: 3. The CDR3 extends over 15 amino acids. Germline loops: CDR1 MDHEN, CDR2 SYDVKM. This CDR3 reads CASSLHGTANEKLFF. CDR3 coding DNA: TGTGCCAGCAGTTTACATGGGACAGCTAATGAAAAACTGTTTTTT.

CDR3 nucleotide sequence: TGTGCCACCAGTGACCCGACAAATTGGGATACGCAGTATTTT. This sequence encodes CATSDPTNWDTQYF. The chain carries TRBV24-1 and TRBJ2-3; D remains unclear. V lost 4 bases to trimming and J lost 6 bases, with 13 bases between them. The CDR3 runs to 14 residues. The germline CDR1 and CDR2 sequences are KGHDR and SFDVKD.

The chain recombines TRBV28 with TRBJ1-1, with 10 nucleotides matching TRBD1. J was trimmed by 3 bases and V by 2 bases; bases with no gene match: 3. This CDR3 contains 15 residues. Germline V gene data show CDR1 as MDHEN and CDR2 as SYDVKM. CDR3 in DNA: TGTGCCAGCAGTTTAGACAGGGGGCTGGACACTGAAGCTTTCTTT. The encoded protein is CASSLDRGLDTEAFF. Variable domain in full (rest from reference TRBV28 and TRBJ1-1): DVKVTQSSRYLVKRTGEKVFLECVQDMDHENMFWYRQDPGLGLRLIYFSYDVKMKEKGDIPEGYSVSREKKERFSLILESASTNQTSMYLCASSLDRGLDTEAFFGQGTRLTVV.

This sequence joins TRBV4-1 and TRBJ2-3, with TRBD1 matching over 9 bases. This CDR3 has 15 amino acids. Germline CDR1 and CDR2: MGHRA and YSYEKL. With 4 bases clipped from V and 4 bases from J, the junction kept 6 bases outside the gene matches. DNA of the CDR3: TGCGCCAGCAGCCTGGGACAGGGTGGGTCAGATACGCAGTATTTT. Translation gives CASSLGQGGSDTQYF.

This clone showed up just a few times. V usage is TRBV28 and J usage is TRBJ1-5, with TRBD1 identical over 9 bases. The CDR3 sequence is 15 residues long. V was clipped by 6 bases and J by 6 bases; unmatched bases: 9. The V gene's germline CDR1 is MDHEN and CDR2 SYDVKM. The CDR3 reads CASRTGQGISQPQHF. CDR3 nucleotides: TGTGCCAGCAGGACGGGACAGGGTATTAGTCAGCCCCAGCATTTT.

This sequence joins TRBV30 and TRBJ2-7; 9 bases are shared with TRBD1. The CDR3 is 16 amino acids. Germline V lookup: CDR1 GTSNPN, CDR2 SVGIG (reference sequence). V lost 3 bases and J lost 3; bases outside the gene matches: 12. CDR3 amino acids: CAWSFTGGVKVYEQYF. The CDR3 DNA is TGTGCCTGGAGCTTCACAGGGGGCGTAAAAGTCTACGAGCAGTACTTC.

The rearrangement links TRBV7-9 to TRBJ1-1; D is possibly TRBD1 (5 bases). This CDR3 contains 12 residues. V lost 5 bases, J lost 6 bases, and 10 bases lay in between. CDR1 is SEHNR and CDR2 is FQNEAQ in the germline V gene (reference sequence). The CDR3 loop reads CASSLRDSEAFF. The CDR3 coding sequence is TGTGCCAGCAGCCTACGGGACTCTGAAGCTTTCTTT.

This clone came up once. The rearrangement joins TRBV7-3 to TRBJ2-1, with TRBD2 as a possible D gene (5 bases). Trimming shortened V by 0 bases and J by 4 bases, and 10 bases separated the two germline ends. The CDR3 extends over 15 amino acids. Germline V gene lookup returns CDR1 SGHTA and CDR2 FQGTGA. CDR3 sequence reads: CASSLTSSGYNEQFF. Written as DNA, the CDR3 is TGTGCCAGCAGCTTAACTTCGTCGGGATACAATGAGCAGTTCTTC.

The chain uses TRBV21-1 and TRBJ2-5; TRBD1, as called in the table, went unchecked against the DNA. TRBV21-1 is assigned pseudogene status. This CDR3 spans 16 amino acids. The DNA for the CDR3 is TGTGCCAGCAGCAAATTTAGGACAGGGAGTGTGGAGACCCAGTACTTC. It codes for CASSKFRTGSVETQYF.

This chain links TRBV18 with TRBJ2-7; D perhaps matches TRBD1 (5 bases). The CDR3 extends over 15 amino acids. V lost 3 bases to trimming and J lost 7 bases, with 19 bases between them. The germline V gene encodes CDR1 KGHSH and CDR2 LQKENI. The CDR3 region is CASSPGQGNLVEQYF. In nucleotides, the CDR3 is TGTGCCAGCTCACCCGGGCAGGGTAATTTAGTAGAGCAGTACTTC.

A single count supports this clone. The chain carries TRBV28 and TRBJ2-6, with TRBD1 matching 8 bases. This CDR3 contains 19 residues. V lost 6 bases and J lost 2; bases outside the gene matches: 15. The germline V gene has CDR1 MDHEN and CDR2 SYDVKM. The CDR3 DNA sequence: TGTGCCAGCAGGGGATCAGGGGGCTTTAGCCTCACTGGGGCCAACGTCCTGACTTTC. As protein: CASRGSGGFSLTGANVLTF.

V is TRBV6-5 and J is TRBJ2-1, with D perhaps TRBD1 (6 bases). Germline assignment: CDR1 MNHEY and CDR2 SVGAGI. The CDR3 has 14 residues. Trimming took off 6 bases at V and 12 bases at J, with 21 bases between the two ends. CDR3 region: CASSRDRPDSGQFF. The CDR3 coding sequence is TGTGCCAGCAGCCGCGACAGGCCTGACTCCGGGCAGTTCTTC.

V usage is TRBV5-4 and J usage is TRBJ2-7; 7 nucleotides agree with TRBD1. The CDR3 extends over 15 amino acids. J gave up 0 bases and V 4 bases, and 7 bases lay outside the gene matches. Per the germline V gene, CDR1 is SGHNT and CDR2 is YYREEE (reference sequence). CDR3 residues: CASSKKTGNSYEQYF. CDR3 sequence (DNA): TGTGCCAGCAGCAAAAAGACAGGGAACTCCTACGAGCAGTACTTC.

The chain has TRBV4-1 and TRBJ1-1, with 8 bases fitting TRBD1. There are 19 residues in the CDR3. Germline V lookup: CDR1 MGHRA, CDR2 YSYEKL. V lost 1 base, J lost 1 base, and 14 bases stayed unmatched. CDR3 loop: CASSQGEGGRGHRNTEAFF. CDR3 coding DNA: TGCGCCAGCAGCCAAGGGGAAGGTGGCAGGGGGCATCGGAACACTGAAGCTTTCTTT.

The chain carries TRBV4-2 and TRBJ2-1; 8 bases align to TRBD2. V shed 1 base, J shed 8 bases, and the junction held 16 bases outside the gene matches. Germline assignment: CDR1 LGHNA and CDR2 YNFKEQ. This CDR3 is built from 18 residues. DNA of the CDR3: TGTGCCAGCAGCCAAGGCCAAAGTGTGCGGGGGGCCGAGTATGAGCAGTTCTTC. Translated, it gives CASSQGQSVRGAEYEQFF.

V and J are TRBV7-8 and TRBJ2-7; tentatively, D is TRBD2 (5 bases). This CDR3 region has 13 residues. Germline CDR1 and CDR2: SGHVS and FQNEAQ. V lost 3 bases and J lost 3, with 9 bases in between. CDR3 bases: TGTGCCAGCAGCTTCGGTAGCGTCTACGAGCAGTACTTC. Amino acid sequence: CASSFGSVYEQYF. Full variable domain (rest looked up from reference TRBV7-8 and TRBJ2-7): GAGVSQSPRYKVAKRGQDVALRCDPISGHVSLFWYQQALGQGPEFLTYFQNEAQLDKSGLPSDRFFAERPEGSVSTLKIQRTQQEDSAVYLCASSFGSVYEQYFGPGTRLTVT.

The chain couples TRBV6-2 or TRBV6-3 to TRBJ1-2, with D uncertain. V lost 2 bases to trimming and J lost 8 bases, with 6 bases between them. CDR1 MNHEY and CDR2 SVGEGT come from the germline V gene. The CDR3 totals 11 residues. The CDR3 sequence is CASSYTGGYTF. For the CDR3, the DNA is TGTGCCAGCAGTTACACGGGAGGCTACACCTTC.